This entry lists 11 T cell receptor beta chains sequenced from one sample in a study of blood T cells in healthy people across ages. Primers used in a second PCR of about 6 to 11 cycles were a sample-barcoded 5' primer and a J-beta primer mix. MiXCR was run by TCRdb on the 5' RACE reads, yielding one entry per CDR3 protein. The table records approximately 810,000 distinct CDR3 sequences, 29% of them present only once. Sequenced: blood. The source of these receptors is an elderly woman in good health.

There are a few counts of this clonotype. The junction does not match germline at one end; this may be a read error. The chain has TRBV29-1 and TRBJ2-4; the D gene could be TRBD1 or TRBD2 (6 bases each). CDR1 is SQVTM, CDR2 ANQGSEA, per germline. The CDR3 runs 13 residues. The CDR3 DNA sequence: TGCAGCGCTGGAGGGGGTATAGGAAACATCCAGGACTTC. Protein: CSAGGGIGNIQDF.

The chain combines TRBV6-2 or TRBV6-3 with TRBJ2-1, with D possibly matching TRBD2 (5 bases). The CDR3 covers 12 residues. Germline CDR1 and CDR2: MNHEY and SVGEGT. Trimming removed 9 bases from V and 9 bases from J, with 15 bases in between. The CDR3 nucleotides are TGTGCCAGTAGCGCCCCTAAACCTGAGCAGTTCTTC. Translation: CASSAPKPEQFF.

This clonotype was observed a handful of times. CDR3: CASGDPPYEQYF. CDR3 nucleotides: TGTGCCAGCGGGGACCCTCCCTACGAGCAGTACTTC. The rearrangement joins TRBV7-9 to TRBJ2-7; either TRBD1 or TRBD2 may supply D (5 bases each). The CDR3 sequence is 12 residues long. Trimming took off 8 bases at V and 2 bases at J, with 10 bases between the two ends. From germline, CDR1 is SEHNR and CDR2 FQNEAQ (reference sequence).

This clonotype was counted many times. CDR3 DNA: TGCAGTGCTAGAGAGACCCTCGCATATACGCAGTATTTT. This codes for CSARETLAYTQYF. The chain links TRBV20-1 to TRBJ2-3; D remains ambiguous. Trimming removed 0 bases from V and 7 bases from J, with 11 bases in between. Looked up from germline, CDR1 is DFQATT and CDR2 is SNEGSKA (reference sequence). The CDR3 loop spans 13 amino acids.

This clonotype was detected many times. The rearrangement links TRBV12-3 or TRBV12-4 to TRBJ1-4, with 10 bases matching TRBD1. Trimming took 7 bases from V and 5 from J; bases not matched to a gene: 7. CDR3 length equals 15 residues. The CDR3 coding sequence is TGTGCCAGCAACCTCGGGGGACAGGGGAATGAAAAACTGTTTTTT. Encoded protein: CASNLGGQGNEKLFF.

To note about this clonotype: This may come from a read error, since a much larger clone is one base off. This rearrangement joins TRBV20-1 to TRBJ2-7; D unresolved. The CDR3 extends over 13 amino acids. V lost 1 base to trimming and J lost 7 bases, with 14 bases between them. Germline lookup yields CDR1 DFQATT and CDR2 SNEGSKA (reference sequence). The CDR3 sequence is CSARGPGPNEQYF. CDR3 bases: TGCAGTGCTAGAGGACCAGGCCCCAATGAGCAGTACTTC.

J is TRBJ1-5 and V is TRBV6-2 or TRBV6-3, with TRBD1 matching over 9 bases. CDR1 and CDR2 (germline): MNHEY, SVGEGT. V lost 6 bases to trimming and J lost 9 bases; unmatched junction nucleotides: 9. This CDR3 is built from 14 residues. The CDR3 region is CASRAGQGARPQHF. For the CDR3, the DNA is TGTGCCAGCAGGGCGGGACAGGGCGCTCGGCCCCAGCATTTT.

In this sample, this clonotype turned up a few times. A read error may be the cause here, since a much bigger clone is one base away. The V and J genes are TRBV3-1 and TRBJ1-2, with 9 bases that match TRBD1. Germline CDR1 reads LGHDT; CDR2 reads YNNKEL (reference sequence). After removal of 3 bases from V and 7 bases from J, the junction contained 9 bases not matched to a gene. This CDR3 region has 15 residues. The chain's CDR3 is CASSQAGQGRVGYTF. As DNA, the CDR3 is TGTGCCAGCAGCCAGGCAGGACAGGGGCGTGTTGGCTACACCTTC.

The chain recombines TRBV28 with TRBJ2-2; the D call may be TRBD1 or TRBD2 (5 bases each). Trimming shortened V by 6 bases and J by 7 bases, and 12 bases separated the two germline ends. The CDR3 is 13 amino acids. Germline CDR1 MDHEN, CDR2 SYDVKM. The CDR3 nucleotides read TGTGCCAGCAGGCCCGGGGCGGGCGGGGAGCTGTTTTTT. Its protein product is CASRPGAGGELFF.

This clonotype was recorded a few times. The chain recombines TRBV7-2 with TRBJ1-4; 9 nucleotides match TRBD1. CDR1 SGHTA and CDR2 FQGNSA come from the germline V gene. This CDR3 region has 16 residues. J was trimmed by 2 bases and V by 4 bases; bases with no gene match: 5. The CDR3 is CASSSDRGNTNEKLFF. In nucleotides, the CDR3 is TGTGCCAGCAGCTCCGACAGGGGGAACACTAATGAAAAACTGTTTTTT.

The chain has TRBV2 and TRBJ2-2; D may be TRBD2 (6 bases). There are 13 residues in the CDR3. V was pared by 2 bases and J by 8 bases, with 9 bases between. CDR1 is SNHLY, CDR2 FYNNEI, per germline. The CDR3 DNA reads TGTGCCAGCAGTGAACGGGAGTGGGGGGAGCTGTTTTTT. Amino acids: CASSEREWGELFF.